The following is a T cell receptor beta chain sequence with its context. This clonotype was detected a few times. The clone's antigen remains unknown. No base quality information exists; no much larger clone differs at one position. The record originates from a study of CD8 T cells in ankylosing spondylitis (dated by TCRdb to the late 2010s). Regarding the complete study: The study set out to find disease-linked TCR variants by profiling T cell receptor beta repertoires in ankylosing spondylitis patients and healthy donors. In total, the full study cohort was made up of about 99 healthy donors and some 26 ankylosing spondylitis patients. Peripheral blood samples were taken, and synovial fluid was additionally collected from ankylosing spondylitis patients. The full study reports these points: The disease-linked clones were reported to be significantly enriched in matched synovial fluid samples from ankylosing spondylitis patients. Blood from ankylosing spondylitis patients appeared to be characterized by a TCR beta motif made up of several highly homologous amino acid variants. In peripheral blood, the disease-linked clones were found at relatively low frequencies and had a CD8+ phenotype. Some TCR beta motif variants had previously been reported in synovial fluid and blood of reactive arthritis patients, which suggested common disease-initiation mechanisms.

TCRdb shows the sequencer as Illumina HiSeq 2500. Quantitative 5'-RACE with molecular barcodes was used to prepare TCR beta libraries. In the original analysis: To identify disease-linked TCR variants, a new computational method was used, one built on a probabilistic model of VDJ rearrangement. TCRdb reran the public reads through fastp at Q25 and MiXCR, keeping productive beta chains. Rows are combined by CDR3 protein, so each entry shows the most common genes and DNA. Here the V and J calls rest on TCRdb's processing, not on the authors' analysis. Across this sample there are 200,000 to 250,000 distinct CDR3 sequences, with around 7.9% seen only once. The ten biggest clones cover about 14% of the sample. V sheds 7 bases and J sheds 6 bases, leaving 16 bases between their ends. From its cysteine to its phenylalanine, the CDR3 spans 14 amino acids. The only DNA kept is the CDR3, 42 bases in frame from the first base.

The receptor was isolated from a male donor with ankylosing spondylitis. Sequenced: blood, either unsorted or a sorted T cell fraction (not recorded which). Here the chain combines TRBV12-3 or TRBV12-4 and TRBJ1-5; TRBD1 is possibly the D segment (6 matching bases). The bases are TGTGCCAGCAACTGGGAGGGGGGCGGTCAGCCCCAGCATTTT. This is translated as CASNWEGGGQPQHF.